These 3 T cell receptor beta chains came from one sample sequenced in a study of Graves' ophthalmopathy and Graves' hyperthyroidism. RNA transcripts were the source from which TCR beta CDR3 regions were amplified. In the first round, RT-PCR was carried out with HTBI primers, and a multiplex PCR formed the second round. TCRdb called the multiplex PCR reads again in MiXCR, with one record for every CDR3 protein. The sample lists some 200,000 distinct CDR3 sequences, 25% to 30% occurring once. The sequencing sample was made of peripheral blood. These receptors came from a man aged 50-60 years with Graves' ophthalmopathy.

In this sample, this clonotype turned up many times. The chain combines TRBV6-1 with TRBJ1-1; D is uncertain. Germline V gene sequence: CDR1 MNHNS, CDR2 SASEGT. The CDR3 length is 13 residues. V lost 5 bases and J lost 3, with 10 bases in between. In DNA, the CDR3 is TGTGCCAGCAGTAGTGGACGGGACACTGAAGCTTTCTTT. Translation: CASSSGRDTEAFF.

This clonotype was seen repeatedly, ten times or more. The rearrangement links TRBV6-5 to TRBJ2-5, with no clear D. The CDR3 is 14 residues long. Trimming removed 3 bases from V and 1 base from J, with 9 bases in between. Germline V gives CDR1 MNHEY, CDR2 SVGAGI. CDR3 protein: CASSYITAQETQYF. The CDR3, as DNA: TGTGCCAGCAGTTATATCACAGCCCAAGAGACCCAGTACTTC.

Many counts were recorded for this clonotype. No conserved phenylalanine or tryptophan is present at the end of the CDR3, so a read error is the likely explanation. The rearrangement links TRBV12-3 or TRBV12-4 to TRBJ2-7; no clear D. This CDR3 region has 11 residues. With 7 bases removed from V and 0 bases from J, the gap between germline ends came to 4 bases. This CDR3 reads CASIFSYEQYS. The DNA of the CDR3 is TGTGCCAGCATTTTCTCCTACGAGCAGTACTCC.